This T cell receptor (beta chain) was sequenced for a study of blood T cell repertoires in COVID-19. Overall study: The United States, Italy and Spain provided the acute and convalescent COVID-19 samples. Sources were T cells, B-cell-depleted T cells, or PBMCs; the material itself was cDNA or gDNA.

Methods used by the authors: Researchers report that nucleated cell counts were estimated from reference gene primer amplification. The data were produced by immunoSEQ multiplex PCR, yet TCRdb's version contains in-frame clones alone and is incomplete. Clone size and V and J calls were adopted from that table, with D and trimming inferred from the DNA. The table has 270,000 or so clones, over 75% seen once; the top ten hold around 9.1%. This clone was detected only once. Deletions cut 6 bases from V and 4 bases from J, with 13 bases between. The CDR3 is 14 residues long. The germline V gene has CDR1 SGHVS and CDR2 FQNEAQ.

The clonotype was recovered from a human donor in a cohort sampled during active COVID-19. The specimen sequenced was peripheral blood. This chain uses TRBV7-8 with TRBJ2-1, with D tentatively TRBD2 (6 bases). CDR3 sequence (DNA): TGTGCCAGCAGGTTACCGGGAGAGTACAATGAGCAGTTCTTC. It specifies CASRLPGEYNEQFF.